This T cell receptor (beta chain) appears in the sequencing data of a study of cytomegalovirus exposure and HLA in healthy donors. After removal of 4 bases from V and 3 bases from J, the junction contained 4 bases not matched to a gene. The CDR3 sequence is 16 residues long. Germline assignment: CDR1 MGHRA and CDR2 YSYEKL. The PCR was carried out with 60 Vbeta primers and 13 Jbeta primers. The protocol was immunoSEQ multiplex PCR, while the TCRdb copy is restricted to in-frame clones and leaves out a portion. The profile shows about 190,000 clones, 70% to 75% of them singletons. Specimen: PBMCs. The source of this sequence is a man aged 25-45 years in good health and CMV-seropositive. V gene TRBV4-1 combines with J gene TRBJ2-2, with TRBD2 identical over 11 bases. The CDR3 sequence is CASSPLAGGDTGELFF. The CDR3 DNA reads as TGCGCCAGCAGCCCATTAGCGGGAGGGGACACCGGGGAGCTGTTTTTT.